This TCR beta chain stems from a study of OX40 agonist ivuxolimab in advanced cancers. Study as a whole: Dosing consisted of intravenous ivuxolimab at 0.01 to 10 mg/kg every 2 weeks.

Profiled with immunoSEQ multiplex PCR; TCRdb holds only in-frame clones, not every one. The sample records about 71,000 clones, around 94% being singletons. V gave up 5 bases and J gave up 1 base; unmatched junction bases: 6. The length of the CDR3 is 15 residues. CDR1 is MNHEY and CDR2 is SMNVEV in the germline V gene (reference sequence). The clonotype originates from an adult with an advanced solid tumor such as melanoma, head and neck, liver or kidney cancer. The chain couples TRBV27 to TRBJ1-1; 8 bases align to TRBD1. The sequenced sample was CD4+ or CD8+ T cells sorted from blood, obtained in a trial of the OX40 agonist ivuxolimab. The CDR3 DNA reads as TGTGCCAGCAGTCCTTCTGACAGGGGGAACACTGAAGCTTTCTTT. Protein product: CASSPSDRGNTEAFF.